The present T cell receptor (beta chain) was sequenced within a study of blood T cell repertoires in COVID-19. About the research overall: Sites in the United States, Italy and Spain provided acute and convalescent COVID-19 samples. Sample material is recorded as cDNA or gDNA derived from T cells, B-cell-depleted T cells, or PBMCs.

In regard to this clone: The identical CDR3 is also encoded by other nucleotide sequences in the sample.

Original data processing: Nucleated cell number was recorded as an estimate derived from reference gene primer amplification. The assay was immunoSEQ multiplex PCR, and TCRdb's table has in-frame clones only and misses some. V, J and clone size are taken as reported in that table, and D and trimming were inferred from the DNA itself. The sample carries more than 200,000 clones, around 88% recorded once. Germline lookup yields CDR1 SEHNR and CDR2 FQNEAQ (reference sequence). The V gene end was trimmed by 4 bases and the J gene end by 5 bases; junction bases not matched to a gene: 2. The CDR3 is 14 residues long.

Sample: peripheral blood. This TCR was sampled from a man of 80 years or more with acute or convalescent COVID-19. The chain couples TRBV7-9 to TRBJ1-5; TRBD1 matches at 10 bases. The CDR3 spells CASSSDRGDQPQHF. The CDR3 nucleotides are TGTGCCAGCAGCTCGGACAGGGGGGATCAGCCCCAGCATTTT.